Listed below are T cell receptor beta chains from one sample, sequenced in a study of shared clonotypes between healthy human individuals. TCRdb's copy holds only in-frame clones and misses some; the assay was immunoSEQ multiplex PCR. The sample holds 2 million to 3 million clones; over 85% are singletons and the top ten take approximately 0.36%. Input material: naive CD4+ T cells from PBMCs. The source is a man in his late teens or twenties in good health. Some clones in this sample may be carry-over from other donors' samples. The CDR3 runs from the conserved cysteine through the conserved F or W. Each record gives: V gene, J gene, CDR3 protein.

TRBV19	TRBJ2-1	CASRGRAGRKSSYNEQFF
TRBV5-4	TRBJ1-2	CASSNGPYTDYGYTF
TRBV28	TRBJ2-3	CASRRFEGASTDTQYF
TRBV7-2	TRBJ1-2	CASSLAVGHAYGYTF
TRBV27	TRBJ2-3	CASVIPGRLAGVGTDTQYF
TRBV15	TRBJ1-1	CATSITRREAEAFF
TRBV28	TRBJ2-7	CASSELTGAYEQYF
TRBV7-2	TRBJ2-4	CASRTSGRGNIQYF
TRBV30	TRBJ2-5	CACLWQRGETQYF
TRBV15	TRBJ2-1	CATSKVDRGINEQFF
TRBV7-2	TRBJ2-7	CASSLRGLGYEQYF
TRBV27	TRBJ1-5	CASTSRNQPQHF
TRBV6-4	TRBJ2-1	CASSRREGGEQFF
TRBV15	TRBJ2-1	CATSRELAGGNEQFF
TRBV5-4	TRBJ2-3	CASSDRAGADTQYF